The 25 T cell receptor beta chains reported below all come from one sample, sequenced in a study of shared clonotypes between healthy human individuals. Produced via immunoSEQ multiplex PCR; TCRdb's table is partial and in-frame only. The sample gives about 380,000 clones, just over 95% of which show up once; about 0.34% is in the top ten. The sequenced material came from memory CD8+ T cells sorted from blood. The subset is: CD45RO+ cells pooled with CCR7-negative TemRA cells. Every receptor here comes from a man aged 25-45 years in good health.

This CDR3 is CAWSLRWSVRAVSADTQYF. For the CDR3, the DNA is TGTGCCTGGAGTCTCAGGTGGTCGGTTAGGGCTGTTAGTGCAGATACGCAGTATTTT. This chain links TRBV30 with TRBJ2-3; D not resolved. In germline, CDR1 is GTSNPN, CDR2 SVGIG (reference sequence). The CDR3 sequence is 19 residues long. V was pared by 2 bases and J by 4 bases, with 28 bases between.

The CDR3 region has the DNA TGCGCCAGCTCGTCGGGACAGGGGAACGAGCAGTACTTC. Translated: CASSSGQGNEQYF. The J gene is TRBJ2-7, the V gene TRBV23-1; the match to TRBD1 covers 10 bases. Being an ORF, TRBV23-1 has a function that is uncertain. This CDR3 has 13 amino acids. With V trimmed by 8 bases and J by 5 bases, 6 bases remained unmatched.

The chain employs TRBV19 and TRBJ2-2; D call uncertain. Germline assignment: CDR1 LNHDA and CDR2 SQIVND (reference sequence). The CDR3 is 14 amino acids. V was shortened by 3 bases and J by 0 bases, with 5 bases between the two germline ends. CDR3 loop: CASSIRTNTGELFF. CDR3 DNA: TGTGCCAGTAGTATCCGGACGAACACCGGGGAGCTGTTTTTT. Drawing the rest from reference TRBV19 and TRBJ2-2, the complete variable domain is DGGITQSPKYLFRKEGQNVTLSCEQNLNHDAMYWYRQDPGQGLRLIYYSQIVNDFQKGDIAEGYSVSREKKESFPLTVTSAQKNPTAFYLCASSIRTNTGELFFGEGSRLTVL.

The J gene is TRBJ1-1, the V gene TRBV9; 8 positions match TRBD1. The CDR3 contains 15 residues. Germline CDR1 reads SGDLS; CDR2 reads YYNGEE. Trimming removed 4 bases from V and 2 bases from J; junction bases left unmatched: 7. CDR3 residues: CASSPLQGVNTEAFF. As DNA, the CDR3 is TGTGCCAGCAGCCCCCTACAGGGGGTCAACACTGAAGCTTTCTTT.

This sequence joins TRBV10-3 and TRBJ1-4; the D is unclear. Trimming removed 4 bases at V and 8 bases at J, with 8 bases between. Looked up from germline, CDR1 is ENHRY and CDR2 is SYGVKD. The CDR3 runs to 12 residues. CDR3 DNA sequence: TGTGCCATCAGTGCAGGAATCGAAAAACTGTTTTTT. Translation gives CAISAGIEKLFF.

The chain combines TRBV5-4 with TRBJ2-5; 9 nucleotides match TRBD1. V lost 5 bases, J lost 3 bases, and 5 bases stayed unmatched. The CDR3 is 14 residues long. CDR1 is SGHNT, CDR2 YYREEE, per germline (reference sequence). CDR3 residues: CASRLTGGEETQYF. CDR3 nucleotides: TGTGCCAGCAGGTTGACAGGGGGGGAAGAGACCCAGTACTTC.

In DNA form, the CDR3 reads TGTGCCAGCGGGCAGGATTACAATGAGCAGTTCTTC. This codes for CASGQDYNEQFF. This chain links TRBV28 with TRBJ2-1; D is unclear. V lost 8 bases to trimming and J lost 4 bases, with 9 bases between them. Germline-derived CDR1 and CDR2 are MDHEN and SYDVKM. The CDR3 consists of 12 residues.

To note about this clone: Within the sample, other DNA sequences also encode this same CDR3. The CDR3 spells CASSVGLAGGDTQYF. In nucleotides, the CDR3 is TGTGCCAGCAGCGTTGGACTAGCGGGAGGGGATACGCAGTATTTT. This chain links TRBV9 with TRBJ2-3; TRBD2 agrees at 15 bases. The trim removed 2 bases at V and 6 bases at J, leaving 1 base unmatched. The germline V gene has CDR1 SGDLS and CDR2 YYNGEE. The CDR3 has 15 residues.

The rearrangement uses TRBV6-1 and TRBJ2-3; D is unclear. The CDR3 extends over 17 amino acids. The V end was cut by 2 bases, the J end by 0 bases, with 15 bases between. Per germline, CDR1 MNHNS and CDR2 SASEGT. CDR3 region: CASSESPQLTSTDTQYF. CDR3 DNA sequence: TGTGCCAGCAGTGAATCCCCCCAGCTGACGAGCACAGATACGCAGTATTTT.

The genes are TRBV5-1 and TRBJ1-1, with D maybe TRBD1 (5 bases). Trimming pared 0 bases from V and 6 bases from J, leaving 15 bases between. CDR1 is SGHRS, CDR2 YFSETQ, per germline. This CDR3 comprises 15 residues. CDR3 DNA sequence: TGCGCCAGCAGCTTGGACGGGGGGACGGGCGCTGAAGCTTTCTTT. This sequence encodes CASSLDGGTGAEAFF.

CDR3 nucleotides: TGTGCCAGTAGTATTAGAGGGACTAGAGTCACCTACGAGCAGTACTTC. Translation gives CASSIRGTRVTYEQYF. This chain joins TRBV19 and TRBJ2-7; TRBD2 agrees at 8 bases. Germline V gene lookup returns CDR1 LNHDA and CDR2 SQIVND (reference sequence). The trim removed 3 bases at V and 2 bases at J, leaving 9 bases unmatched. This CDR3 region has 16 residues.

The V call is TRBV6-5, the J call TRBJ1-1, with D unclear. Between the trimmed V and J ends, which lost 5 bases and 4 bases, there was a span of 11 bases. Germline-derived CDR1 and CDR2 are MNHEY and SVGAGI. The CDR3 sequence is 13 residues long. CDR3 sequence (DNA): TGTGCCAGCAGTCGGGGTGGGGTCACTGAAGCTTTCTTT. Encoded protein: CASSRGGVTEAFF.

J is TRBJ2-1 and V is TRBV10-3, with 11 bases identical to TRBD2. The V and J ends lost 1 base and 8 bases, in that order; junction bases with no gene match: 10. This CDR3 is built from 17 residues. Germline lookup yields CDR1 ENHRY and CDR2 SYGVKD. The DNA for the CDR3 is TGTGCCATCAGTGAGTTCGGACTAGCGGGTAGTCTCCATGAGCAGTTCTTC. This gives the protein CAISEFGLAGSLHEQFF.

CDR3 residues: CAISPGRGDGYTF. In nucleotides, the CDR3 is TGTGCCATCAGCCCGGGCCGGGGGGATGGCTACACCTTC. J is TRBJ1-2 and V is TRBV10-3; the D gene is possibly TRBD1 (5 bases). The CDR3 spans 13 residues. Per the germline V gene, CDR1 is ENHRY and CDR2 is SYGVKD. The V and J ends lost 6 bases and 6 bases respectively, with 14 bases between them.

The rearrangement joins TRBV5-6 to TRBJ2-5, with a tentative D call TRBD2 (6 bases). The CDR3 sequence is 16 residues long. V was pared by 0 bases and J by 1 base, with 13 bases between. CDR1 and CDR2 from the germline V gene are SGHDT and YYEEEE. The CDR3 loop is CASSLDRGLSQETQYF. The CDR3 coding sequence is TGTGCCAGCAGCTTGGATCGGGGACTGTCCCAAGAGACCCAGTACTTC.

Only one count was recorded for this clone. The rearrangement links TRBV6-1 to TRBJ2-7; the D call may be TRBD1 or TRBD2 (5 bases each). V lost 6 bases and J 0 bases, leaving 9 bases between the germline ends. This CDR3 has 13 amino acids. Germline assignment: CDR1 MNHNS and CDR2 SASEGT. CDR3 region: CASRSGLSYEQYF. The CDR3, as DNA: TGTGCCAGCAGATCGGGGCTCTCCTACGAGCAGTACTTC.

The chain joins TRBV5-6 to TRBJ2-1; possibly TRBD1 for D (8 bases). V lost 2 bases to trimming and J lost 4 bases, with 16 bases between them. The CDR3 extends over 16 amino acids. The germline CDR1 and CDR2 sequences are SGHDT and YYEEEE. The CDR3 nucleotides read TGTGCCAGCAGCTTCCAGACAGGGGAGGGGTACAATGAGCAGTTCTTC. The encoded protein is CASSFQTGEGYNEQFF.

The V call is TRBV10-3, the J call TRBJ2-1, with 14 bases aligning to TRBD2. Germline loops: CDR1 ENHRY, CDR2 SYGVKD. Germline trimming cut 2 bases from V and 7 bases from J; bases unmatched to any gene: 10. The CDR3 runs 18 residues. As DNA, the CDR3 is TGTGCCATCAGTGAGCCCCGGACTAGCGGGAGGACAATGAATGAGCAGTTCTTC. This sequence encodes CAISEPRTSGRTMNEQFF.

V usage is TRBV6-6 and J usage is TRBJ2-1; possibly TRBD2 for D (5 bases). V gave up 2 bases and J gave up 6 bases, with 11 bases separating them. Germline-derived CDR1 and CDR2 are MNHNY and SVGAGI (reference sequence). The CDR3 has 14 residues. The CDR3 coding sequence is TGTGCCAGCAGTTACGAGGGCAGCCCCAATGAGCAGTTCTTC. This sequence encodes CASSYEGSPNEQFF.

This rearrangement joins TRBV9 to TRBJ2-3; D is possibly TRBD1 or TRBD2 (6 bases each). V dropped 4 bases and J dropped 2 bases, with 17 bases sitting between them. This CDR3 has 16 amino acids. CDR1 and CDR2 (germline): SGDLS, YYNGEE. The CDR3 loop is CASSRVRGGFTDTQYF. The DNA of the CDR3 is TGTGCCAGCAGCCGAGTCAGGGGAGGATTCACAGATACGCAGTATTTT.

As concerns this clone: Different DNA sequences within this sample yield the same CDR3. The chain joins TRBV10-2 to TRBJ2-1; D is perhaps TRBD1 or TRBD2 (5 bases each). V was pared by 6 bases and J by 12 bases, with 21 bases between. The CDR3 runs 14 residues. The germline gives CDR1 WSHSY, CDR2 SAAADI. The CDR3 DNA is TGCGCCAGCAGAGCTCCCTCGAGGGGCAGTGGGCAGTTCTTC. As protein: CASRAPSRGSGQFF.

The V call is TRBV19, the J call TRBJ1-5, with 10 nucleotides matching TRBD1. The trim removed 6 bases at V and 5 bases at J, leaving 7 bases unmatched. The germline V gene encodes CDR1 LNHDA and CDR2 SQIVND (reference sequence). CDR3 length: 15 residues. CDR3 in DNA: TGTGCCAGTAGGGAGGGACAGGGGTCCGATCAGCCCCAGCATTTT. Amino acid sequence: CASREGQGSDQPQHF.

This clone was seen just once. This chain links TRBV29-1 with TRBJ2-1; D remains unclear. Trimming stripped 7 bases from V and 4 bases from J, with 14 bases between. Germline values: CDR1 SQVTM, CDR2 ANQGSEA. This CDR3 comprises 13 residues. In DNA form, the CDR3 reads TGCAGCGGGGCGGTTCTACCTTACAATGAGCAGTTCTTC. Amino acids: CSGAVLPYNEQFF.

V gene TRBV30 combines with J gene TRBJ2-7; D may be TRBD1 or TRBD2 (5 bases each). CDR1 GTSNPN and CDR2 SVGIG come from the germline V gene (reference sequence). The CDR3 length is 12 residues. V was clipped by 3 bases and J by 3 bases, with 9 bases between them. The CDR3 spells CAWRSGSYEQYF. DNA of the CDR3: TGTGCCTGGAGATCAGGGAGCTACGAGCAGTACTTC.

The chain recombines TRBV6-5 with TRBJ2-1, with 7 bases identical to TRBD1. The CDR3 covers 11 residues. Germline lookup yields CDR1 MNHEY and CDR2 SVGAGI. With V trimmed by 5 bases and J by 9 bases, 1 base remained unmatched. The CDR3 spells CASSRQGEQFF. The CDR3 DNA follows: TGTGCCAGCAGTCGACAGGGTGAGCAGTTCTTC.